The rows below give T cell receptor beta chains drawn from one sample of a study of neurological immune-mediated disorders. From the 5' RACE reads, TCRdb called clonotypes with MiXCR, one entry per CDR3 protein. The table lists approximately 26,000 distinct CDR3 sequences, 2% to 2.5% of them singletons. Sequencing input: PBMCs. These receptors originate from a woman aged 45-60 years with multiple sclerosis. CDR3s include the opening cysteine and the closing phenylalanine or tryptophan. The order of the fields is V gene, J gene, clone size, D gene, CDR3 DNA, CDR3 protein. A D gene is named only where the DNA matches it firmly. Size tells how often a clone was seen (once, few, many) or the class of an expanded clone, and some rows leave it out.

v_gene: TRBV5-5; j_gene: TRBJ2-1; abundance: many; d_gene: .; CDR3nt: TGTGCCAGCAGCTTCCAGGGAGAAGCCTACAATGAGCAGTTCTTC; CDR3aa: CASSFQGEAYNEQFF
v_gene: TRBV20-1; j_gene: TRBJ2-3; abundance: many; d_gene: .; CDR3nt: TGCAGTGCTAGAGGACTGGGGACAGATACGCAGTATTTT; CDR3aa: CSARGLGTDTQYF
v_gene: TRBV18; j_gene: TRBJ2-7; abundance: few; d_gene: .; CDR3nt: TGTGCCAGCTCACCAGCCCAGAACGAGCAGTACTTC; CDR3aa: CASSPAQNEQYF
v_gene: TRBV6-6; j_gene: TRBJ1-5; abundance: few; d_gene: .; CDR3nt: TGTGCCAGCATGGGTTGGCGCAATCAGCCCCAGCATTTT; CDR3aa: CASMGWRNQPQHF
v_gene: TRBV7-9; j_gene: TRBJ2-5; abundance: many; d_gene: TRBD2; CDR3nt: TGTGCCAGCAGCCGGGAGGAAGAGACCCAGTACTTC; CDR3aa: CASSREEETQYF
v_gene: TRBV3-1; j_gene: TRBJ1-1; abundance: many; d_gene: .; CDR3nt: TGTGCCAGCCGCGGGGGCCCTGGCGACACTGAAGCTTTCTTT; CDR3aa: CASRGGPGDTEAFF
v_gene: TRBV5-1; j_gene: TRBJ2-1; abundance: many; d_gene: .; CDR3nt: TGCGCCAGCAGCCCAGGCAAGGTGCAGTTCTTC; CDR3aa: CASSPGKVQFF
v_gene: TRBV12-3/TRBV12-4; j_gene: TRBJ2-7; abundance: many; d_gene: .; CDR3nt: TGTGCCAGCAGTTTGTTTGGGGGAGTCGCCTACGAGCAGTACTTC; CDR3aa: CASSLFGGVAYEQYF
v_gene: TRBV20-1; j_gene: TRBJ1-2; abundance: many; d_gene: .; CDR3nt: TGCAGTGCTAGCTTGTCCGACTATGGCTACACCTTC; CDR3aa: CSASLSDYGYTF
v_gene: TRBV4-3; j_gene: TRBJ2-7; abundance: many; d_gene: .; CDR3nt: TGCGCCAGCAGCCCCGTAGTGAGTGGCTCCTACGAGCAGTACTTC; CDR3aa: CASSPVVSGSYEQYF
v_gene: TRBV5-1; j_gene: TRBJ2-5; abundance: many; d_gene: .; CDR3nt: TGCGCCAGCAGCACTTCTAAAGAGACAGAGACCCAGTACTTC; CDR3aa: CASSTSKETETQYF
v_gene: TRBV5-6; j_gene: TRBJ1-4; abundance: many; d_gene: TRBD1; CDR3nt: TGTGCCAGCAGCTTTACAGGGGAACAGGAAAAACTGTTTTTT; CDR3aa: CASSFTGEQEKLFF
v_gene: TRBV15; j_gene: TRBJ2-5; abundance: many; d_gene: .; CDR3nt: TGTGCCACCAGCAGAGAGGCAGCTCAAGAGACCCAGTACTTC; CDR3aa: CATSREAAQETQYF
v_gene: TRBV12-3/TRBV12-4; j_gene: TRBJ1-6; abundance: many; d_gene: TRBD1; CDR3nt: TGTGCCAGCAGACCGATGACAGGGGGGAATTCACCCCTCCACTTT; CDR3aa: CASRPMTGGNSPLHF
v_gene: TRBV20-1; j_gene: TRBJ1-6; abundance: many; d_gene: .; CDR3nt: TGCAGTGCTAGTTGGGGGCTGGATAATTCACCCCTCCACTTT; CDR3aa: CSASWGLDNSPLHF
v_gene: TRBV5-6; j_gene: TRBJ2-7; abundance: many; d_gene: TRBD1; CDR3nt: TGTGCCAGCAGCCTCGGGCCGGGACAGGCCTACGAGCAGTACTTC; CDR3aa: CASSLGPGQAYEQYF
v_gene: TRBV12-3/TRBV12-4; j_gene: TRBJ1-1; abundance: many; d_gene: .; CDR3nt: TGTGCCAGCAGCTTCCCAAGGGGTGAAGCTTTCTTT; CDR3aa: CASSFPRGEAFF
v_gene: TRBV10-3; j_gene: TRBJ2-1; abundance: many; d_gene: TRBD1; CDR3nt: TGTGCCATCAGCGGATTCCTCCGGGACAGGGGTTACAATGAGCAGTTCTTC; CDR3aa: CAISGFLRDRGYNEQFF
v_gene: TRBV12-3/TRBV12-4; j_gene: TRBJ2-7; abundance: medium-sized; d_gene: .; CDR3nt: TGTGCCAGCAGTTTCGGGACCGGGGGCTACGAGCAGTACTTC; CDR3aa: CASSFGTGGYEQYF
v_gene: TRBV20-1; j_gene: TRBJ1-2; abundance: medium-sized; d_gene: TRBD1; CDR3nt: TGCAGTGCTAGAGTAGGGACAGGGGTGGGCTACACCTTC; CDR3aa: CSARVGTGVGYTF
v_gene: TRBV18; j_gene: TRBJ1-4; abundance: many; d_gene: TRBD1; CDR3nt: TGTGCCAGCTCACCATTCGGGGACAGGGGACGAACTAATGAAAAACTGTTTTTT; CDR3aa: CASSPFGDRGRTNEKLFF
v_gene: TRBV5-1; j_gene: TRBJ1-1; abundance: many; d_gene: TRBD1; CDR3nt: TGCGCCAGCAGGCTGACAGGGGGCACTGAAGCTTTCTTT; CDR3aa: CASRLTGGTEAFF
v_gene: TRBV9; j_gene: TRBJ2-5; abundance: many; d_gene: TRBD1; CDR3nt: TGTGCCAGCAGCGTAGGGACAGGGAGAGAGACCCAGTACTTC; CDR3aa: CASSVGTGRETQYF
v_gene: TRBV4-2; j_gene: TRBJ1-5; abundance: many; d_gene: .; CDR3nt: TGTGCCAGCAGCCAAGGGGGGCTGGATCAGCCCCAGCATTTT; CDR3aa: CASSQGGLDQPQHF
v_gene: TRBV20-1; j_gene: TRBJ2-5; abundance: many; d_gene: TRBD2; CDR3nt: TGCAGTGCTAGAGAGTTCCTAGCGGGAGATGGTGAGACCCAGTACTTC; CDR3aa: CSAREFLAGDGETQYF
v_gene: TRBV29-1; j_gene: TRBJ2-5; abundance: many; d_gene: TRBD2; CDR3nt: TGCAGCGTTGAAGGTCAAGGGACCCTAGCGGGGACTAAAGAGACCCAGTACTTC; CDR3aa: CSVEGQGTLAGTKETQYF
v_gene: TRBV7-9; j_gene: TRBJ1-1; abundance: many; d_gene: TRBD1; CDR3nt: TGTGCCAGCAGCCCAGGGGGCCGCGGAGCTTTCTTT; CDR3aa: CASSPGGRGAFF
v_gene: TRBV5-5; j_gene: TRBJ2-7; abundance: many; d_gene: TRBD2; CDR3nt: TGTGCCAGCAGCTTGGCCCCTAGCGGGGGGTTCTACGAGCAGTACTTC; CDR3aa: CASSLAPSGGFYEQYF
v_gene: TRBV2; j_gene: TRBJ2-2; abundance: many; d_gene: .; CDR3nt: TGTGCCAGCCTCTCTCCCGGGGAGCTGTTTTTT; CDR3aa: CASLSPGELFF
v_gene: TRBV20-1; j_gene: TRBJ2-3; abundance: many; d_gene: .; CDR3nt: TGCAGTGCTAGAGTCCCCCGGGGGGCCCCAGATACGCAGTATTTT; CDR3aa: CSARVPRGAPDTQYF
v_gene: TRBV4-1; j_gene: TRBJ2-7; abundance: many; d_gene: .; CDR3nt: TGCGCCAGCAGCCAAGACAGTGGGGGTTTGGTCGAGCAGTACTTC; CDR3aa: CASSQDSGGLVEQYF
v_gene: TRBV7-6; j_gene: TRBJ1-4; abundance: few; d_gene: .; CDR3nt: TGTGCCAGCAGTATAGTCGACAGTCGTAATGAAAAACTGTTTTTT; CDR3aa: CASSIVDSRNEKLFF
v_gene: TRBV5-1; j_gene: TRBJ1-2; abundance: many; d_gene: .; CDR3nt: TGCGCCAGCAGCCCCTCCGGCTTGGGAAACACCTTC; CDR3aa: CASSPSGLGNTF
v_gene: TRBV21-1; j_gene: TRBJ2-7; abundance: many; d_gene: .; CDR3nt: TGTGCCAGCAGCAAGCTAGCGCGGATCTACGAGCAGTACTTC; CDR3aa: CASSKLARIYEQYF
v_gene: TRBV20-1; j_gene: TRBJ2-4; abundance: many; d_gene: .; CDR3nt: TGCAGTGCTAGAGATTGGAGCGGATCCAAAAACATTCAGTACTTC; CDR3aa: CSARDWSGSKNIQYF
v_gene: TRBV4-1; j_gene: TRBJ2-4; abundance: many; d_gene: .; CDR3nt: TGCGCCAGCAGCCAAGATGGCGTCTATGGGATTCAGTACTTC; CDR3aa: CASSQDGVYGIQYF
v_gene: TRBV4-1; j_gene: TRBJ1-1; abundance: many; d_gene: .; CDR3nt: TGCGCCAGCAGCCCCCCCTCCGGGGAAGCTTTCTTT; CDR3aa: CASSPPSGEAFF
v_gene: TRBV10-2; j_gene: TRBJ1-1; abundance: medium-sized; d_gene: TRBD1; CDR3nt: TGCGCCAGCACACAGGGGGCTCTTAATCCCACTGAAGCTTTCTTT; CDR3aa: CASTQGALNPTEAFF
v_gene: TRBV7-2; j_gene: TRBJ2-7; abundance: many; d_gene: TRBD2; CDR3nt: TGTGCCAGCAGCAAGCCCACTAGCGGGATGGACGAGCAGTACTTC; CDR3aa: CASSKPTSGMDEQYF
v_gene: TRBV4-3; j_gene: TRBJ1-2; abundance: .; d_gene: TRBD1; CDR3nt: TGCGCCAGCAGCCAAGTTGTAGGGGGCGACTATGGCTACACCTTC; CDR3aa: CASSQVVGGDYGYTF
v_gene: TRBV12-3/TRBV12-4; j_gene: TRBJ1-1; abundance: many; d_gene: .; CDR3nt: TGTGCCAGCAGTGCCGAGGATAAGCTGAACACTGAAGCTTTCTTT; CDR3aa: CASSAEDKLNTEAFF
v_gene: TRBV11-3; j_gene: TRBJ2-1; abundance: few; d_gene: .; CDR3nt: TGTGCCAGCAGCCCCCTGTTGGGTGAATATGGGCAGTTCTTC; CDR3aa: CASSPLLGEYGQFF
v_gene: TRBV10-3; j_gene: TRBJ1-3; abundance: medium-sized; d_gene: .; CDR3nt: TGTGCCATCAGTGACGGGGCTATCTCTGGAAACACCATATATTTT; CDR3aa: CAISDGAISGNTIYF
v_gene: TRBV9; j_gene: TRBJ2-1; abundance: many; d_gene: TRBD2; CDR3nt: TGTGCCAGCAGCGCTCTAGCGGGGGGGCACTACAATGAGCAGTTCTTC; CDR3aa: CASSALAGGHYNEQFF
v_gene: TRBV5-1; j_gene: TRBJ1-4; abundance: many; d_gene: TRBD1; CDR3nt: TGCGCCAGCAGCACCGACAGGGGGACTAATGAAAAACTGTTTTTT; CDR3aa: CASSTDRGTNEKLFF
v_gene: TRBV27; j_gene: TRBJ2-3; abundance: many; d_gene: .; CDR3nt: TGTGCCAGCAGTTTGTCAAACGGGCTGCATCTCAGAGATACGCAGTATTTT; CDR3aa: CASSLSNGLHLRDTQYF
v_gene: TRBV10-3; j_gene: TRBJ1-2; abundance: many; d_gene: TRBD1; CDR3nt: TGTGCCATCAGTGAGTTGGCAGGGGGCGGCTACACCTTC; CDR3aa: CAISELAGGGYTF
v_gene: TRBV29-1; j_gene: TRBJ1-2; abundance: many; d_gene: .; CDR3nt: TGCAGCGTCGCTGACATCTATGGCTACACCTTC; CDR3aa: CSVADIYGYTF
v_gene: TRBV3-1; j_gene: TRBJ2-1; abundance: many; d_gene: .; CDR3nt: TGTGCCAGCACCGGTCTCCTGGATGAGCAGTTCTTC; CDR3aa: CASTGLLDEQFF
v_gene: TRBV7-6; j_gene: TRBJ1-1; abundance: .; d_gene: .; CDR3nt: TGTGCCAGCAGCTTCGGGGGGCAGAACACTGAAGCTTTCTTT; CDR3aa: CASSFGGQNTEAFF
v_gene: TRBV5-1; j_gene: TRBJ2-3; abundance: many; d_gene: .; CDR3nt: TGCGCCAGCAGCTTGGCAGCGGTGGGCACAGATACGCAGTATTTT; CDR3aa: CASSLAAVGTDTQYF
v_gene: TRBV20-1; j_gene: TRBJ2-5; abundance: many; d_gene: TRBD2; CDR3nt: TGCAGTGCTAGCGTAGCGGGGACACAAGAGACCCAGTACTTC; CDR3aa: CSASVAGTQETQYF
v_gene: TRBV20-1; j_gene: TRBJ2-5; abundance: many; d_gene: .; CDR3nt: TGCAGTGCTACCCACCCGCTAGGTCGTAAGACCCAGTACTTC; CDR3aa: CSATHPLGRKTQYF
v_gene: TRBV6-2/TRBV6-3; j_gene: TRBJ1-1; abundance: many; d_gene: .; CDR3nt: TGTGCCAGCAGTTTGCGGACGGGACGGACTGAAGCTTTCTTT; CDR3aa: CASSLRTGRTEAFF
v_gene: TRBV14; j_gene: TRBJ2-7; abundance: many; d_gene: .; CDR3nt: TGTGCCAGCAGCCAAGGGGCGGCCAGAGCATACGAGCAGTACTTC; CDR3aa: CASSQGAARAYEQYF
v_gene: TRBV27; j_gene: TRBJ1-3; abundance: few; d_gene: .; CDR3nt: TGTGCCAGCAGCCGCGGGGGAGGAAACACCATATATTTT; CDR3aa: CASSRGGGNTIYF
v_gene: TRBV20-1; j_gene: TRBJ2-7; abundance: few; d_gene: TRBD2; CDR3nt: TGCAGTGCTAGCCAACTAGCGGTAGCCTACGAGCAGTACTTC; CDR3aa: CSASQLAVAYEQYF